This is a list of T cell receptor beta chains from one sample in a study of response to subunit inactivated influenza vaccine. TCRdb analysed the RT-PCR reads with MiXCR anew, one entry per CDR3 protein. This sample carries roughly 540,000 distinct CDR3 sequences, roughly 25% of them seen once, and the ten largest clones take 2.5% to 3.5%. The same specimen was also included in a second study, on T cells expressing NK-cell markers.

This specimen was CD4+ T cells sorted from PBMCs, taken 11 to 12 days after vaccination. Receptors originate from a man aged 45 to 65 who received an inactivated influenza vaccine. The conserved cysteine and the conserved F or W are not part of the CDR3 here.

cdr3_length j_call v_call cdr3_aa
14 TRBJ2-3 TRBV5-1 ASSEAGPLSTDTQY
13 TRBJ1-6 TRBV10-2 ASSESATYNSPLH
12 TRBJ1-2 TRBV4-3 ASSQDPTIGGYT
12 TRBJ1-3 TRBV15 ATRRVSSGNTIY
12 TRBJ2-1 TRBV7-8 ASSRTRRDNEQF
12 TRBJ2-1 TRBV5-5 ASSRGQGYNEQF
9 TRBJ2-1 TRBV20-1 SAPRGAEQF
14 TRBJ2-3 TRBV20-1 SAEVGGGRGTDTQY
13 TRBJ2-3 TRBV5-1 ASSTGTLPTDTQY
15 TRBJ2-5 TRBV7-6 ASSLGAGRDRMETQY
11 TRBJ1-6 TRBV20-1 SAGEQGNSPLH
12 TRBJ1-6 TRBV6-1 ASRGWDSNSPLH
14 TRBJ2-1 TRBV12-3/TRBV12-4 ASSLRRGTGGNEQF
13 TRBJ2-1 TRBV11-2 ASSMGLAGGRGQF
14 TRBJ2-1 TRBV7-9 ASSPPGAGHWNEQF
12 TRBJ1-3 TRBV5-1 ASSGGQAGNTIY
13 TRBJ2-5 TRBV7-8 ASSLVMGSQETQY
13 TRBJ2-3 TRBV10-3 ATRTSGRGTDTQY
10 TRBJ2-1 TRBV5-6 ASFRDYNEQF
14 TRBJ2-1 TRBV6-2/TRBV6-3 ASSSPLTGPSNEQF
12 TRBJ2-7 TRBV23-1 ASSPRDRDYEQY
12 TRBJ2-7 TRBV3-1 ASSLNGGRYEQY
12 TRBJ2-1 TRBV9 ASSSGWEYTEQF
14 TRBJ2-1 TRBV7-2 ASSLVGTASYNEQF
14 TRBJ2-1 TRBV4-1 ASSQEAAGRYNEQF
13 TRBJ2-5 TRBV6-2/TRBV6-3 ASRIAGGGQETQY
13 TRBJ2-1 TRBV3-1 ASSLQVSSYNEQF
13 TRBJ2-1 TRBV24-1 ATSRRSPVNNEQF
13 TRBJ1-5 TRBV27 ASSPGTGFYQPQH
13 TRBJ2-4 TRBV14 ASSQGGLAKNIQY
12 TRBJ2-3 TRBV6-5 ASSYSGGASTQY
11 TRBJ2-6 TRBV5-1 ASRASGANVLT
12 TRBJ1-6 TRBV20-1 SAKLGVYNSPLH
14 TRBJ1-2 TRBV4-1 ASRGFTGTVVYGYT
12 TRBJ1-2 TRBV5-5 ASSLETGKYGYT
16 TRBJ2-2 TRBV12-3/TRBV12-4 ASTSPWEDRGYTGELF
11 TRBJ2-7 TRBV30 AWRRGGVYEQY
20 TRBJ2-7 TRBV28 ASSSTRGSTSGRARFSYEQY
12 TRBJ1-3 TRBV20-1 SALGQLSGNTIY
14 TRBJ2-1 TRBV9 ASSPGTTLKGNEQF
13 TRBJ2-7 TRBV10-2 ASSDHRRYSYEQY
13 TRBJ2-7 TRBV19 ASSIAAGWSYEQY
13 TRBJ1-3 TRBV7-9 ASSHTGSSGNTIY
12 TRBJ2-5 TRBV12-3/TRBV12-4 ASSPTSGGETQY
11 TRBJ1-2 TRBV29-1 SVPGTGGYGYT
14 TRBJ2-5 TRBV18 ASSPLLAGGGETQY
10 TRBJ2-7 TRBV29-1 SALRGDYEQY
12 TRBJ2-2 TRBV6-1 ASSKQENTGVLF
10 TRBJ2-1 TRBV15 ATSRQTDEQF
16 TRBJ2-2 TRBV5-1 ASSDGVRRTANTGELF
18 TRBJ1-5 TRBV6-2/TRBV6-3 ASSREDRGAGPFGNQPQH
14 TRBJ2-1 TRBV20-1 SARDAGLAVGNEQF
14 TRBJ2-5 TRBV29-1 SAPRDRGSSLETQY
16 TRBJ2-3 TRBV4-1 ASSQGRGGERGTDTQY
13 TRBJ2-1 TRBV11-2 ASSLEVGRYNEQF
13 TRBJ1-1 TRBV6-2/TRBV6-3 ASSPYRQAGTEAF